Below are 24 T cell receptor beta chains sequenced from a single sample in a study of tissue T cells after allogeneic stem cell transplantation. Clones were read by immunoSEQ multiplex PCR, and TCRdb kept only the in-frame ones, dropping some. The sample yields approximately 50,000 clones, approximately 70% seen once. Sequencing used sorted cells pooled from one or two spleens. The receptors come from a pool of C57BL/6 mice in good health.

This clone occurred a few times. Here the gene names and germline are mouse. The read is 1 residue too short to cover the CDR3 end, so that end is filled in from the germline J gene. The chain carries TRBV3 and TRBJ2-5; 11 bases match TRBD2. After removal of 3 bases from V and 5 bases from J, the junction contained 1 base not matched to a gene. This CDR3 has 14 residues. Germline CDR1 and CDR2: SNHLY and FYNGKV (reference sequence). The CDR3 bases that were read are TGTGCCAGCAGCTTGACTGGGGGGGGAGACACCCAGTAC. This encodes CASSLTGGGDTQY. The entire CDR3 reads CASSLTGGGDTQYF.

For this clone: Gene names and germline match the mouse. The read is 1 residue too short to cover the CDR3 end, so that end is filled in from the germline J gene. The V call is TRBV5, the J call TRBJ1-4, with D possibly matching TRBD1 (6 bases). Trimming removed 1 base from V and 5 bases from J, with 11 bases in between. Per the germline V gene, CDR1 is LGHNA and CDR2 is YNLKQL (reference sequence). CDR3 length: 15 amino acids. CDR3 protein: CASSQAGERNERLFF. The CDR3 bases that were read are TGTGCCAGCAGCCAAGCAGGGGAGAGAAACGAAAGATTATTT.

Comments on this clone: Genes and germline are mouse. The missing CDR3 end, 1 residue past where the read stops, is filled in from the germline J gene. The genes are TRBV5 and TRBJ2-5; 7 positions match TRBD1. The CDR3 covers 13 residues. V was pared by 7 bases and J by 2 bases, with 3 bases of the junction left unmatched. From germline, CDR1 is LGHNA and CDR2 YNLKQL (reference sequence). CDR3 DNA, as far as it was read: TGTGCCAGCAACGGGGACAGCCAAGACACCCAGTAC. This sequence encodes CASNGDSQDTQY. The whole CDR3 protein reads CASNGDSQDTQYF.

As concerns this clone: Each gene name is a mouse one. Coverage ceases 1 residue before the CDR3 finishes, and the germline J gene fills in the end. The chain carries TRBV14 and TRBJ2-3; maybe TRBD1 (6 bases). Germline loops: CDR1 SGHDT, CDR2 FRDEAV. V was pared by 2 bases and J by 1 base, with 11 bases between. This CDR3 is built from 15 residues. CDR3 region: CASSFHRVGAETLYF. The covered CDR3 bases are TGTGCCAGCAGTTTTCACAGGGTGGGTGCAGAAACGCTGTAT.

As concerns this clone: Gene names are mouse gene names. From the germline J gene comes the end of the CDR3, since the read stops 1 residue before it. The V call is TRBV29, the J call TRBJ2-4, with 7 positions matching TRBD1. Trimming cost V 3 bases and J 0 bases; bases outside gene matches: 6. Germline CDR1 and CDR2: MSHET and SYDVDS. This CDR3 has 16 residues. The CDR3 sequence: CASSFGRGFSQNTLYF. The CDR3 bases that were read are TGTGCTAGCAGTTTCGGCAGGGGGTTTAGTCAAAACACCTTGTAC.

About this clone itself: The gene names given are mouse names. Read coverage stops 1 residue before the CDR3 terminus; the germline J gene supplies the remainder. The rearrangement uses TRBV13-1 and TRBJ2-1; TRBD2 matches at 8 bases. Germline CDR1 reads NSHNY; CDR2 reads SYGAGN. This CDR3 region has 15 residues. After removal of 3 bases from V and 0 bases from J, the junction contained 2 bases not matched to a gene. CDR3 DNA (partial): TGTGCCAGCAGTGCCTGGGGGGATAACTATGCTGAGCAGTTC. This translates into CASSAWGDNYAEQF. The whole CDR3 region reads CASSAWGDNYAEQFF.

This clone was counted a single time. Mouse names are used for the genes. The read is 1 residue too short to cover the CDR3 end, so that end is filled in from the germline J gene. The gene calls are TRBV4 and TRBJ2-4; D unresolved. Per germline, CDR1 LGHDT and CDR2 YNNKQL (reference sequence). The CDR3 contains 11 residues. V shed 5 bases and J shed 0 bases, with 0 bases lying between them. Incomplete CDR3 DNA: TGTGCCAGCAGCAGTCAAAACACCTTGTAC. It specifies CASSSQNTLY. The full-length CDR3 reads as CASSSQNTLYF.

To note about this clone: Germline and genes: mouse. The observed sequence ends 1 residue before the CDR3 terminus, with the missing tail filled in from the germline J gene. This rearrangement joins TRBV19 to TRBJ1-3; TRBD1 agrees at 11 bases. The length of the CDR3 is 15 residues. The J segment lost 2 bases and the V segment lost 5 bases, leaving 3 bases of the junction unmatched. CDR1 FNHDT and CDR2 SITEND come from the germline V gene (reference sequence). Partial CDR3 DNA: TGTGCCAGCAGCAGGGGACAGGGGGCTGGAAATACGCTCTAT. Its translation is CASSRGQGAGNTLY. The CDR3 in its entirety is CASSRGQGAGNTLYF.

As regards this clone: Each gene name is a mouse one. Read data end 1 residue before the CDR3 end; the end is taken from the germline J gene. This chain uses TRBV15 with TRBJ2-7; 9 positions match TRBD2. CDR1 is SGHND and CDR2 is FRSKSL in the germline V gene. V was pared by 5 bases and J by 7 bases, with 9 bases of the junction left unmatched. The CDR3 has 14 amino acids. The covered CDR3 bases are TGTGCCAGCAGTCCCCTCGACTGGGGGAGGGAACAGTAC. It is translated as CASSPLDWGREQY. The CDR3 as a whole reads CASSPLDWGREQYF.

Comments on this clone: Gene and germline names: mouse. The CDR3 end lies 1 residue beyond the end of the read and is filled in from the germline J gene. The genes are TRBV3 and TRBJ2-5; the match to TRBD1 covers 8 bases. The CDR3 spans 14 residues. V lost 5 bases, J lost 3 bases, and 4 bases stayed unmatched. CDR1 is SNHLY and CDR2 is FYNGKV in the germline V gene (reference sequence). The CDR3 DNA, read in part, is TGTGCCAGCAGCCCCCGACAGGGGCAAGACACCCAGTAC. Protein product: CASSPRQGQDTQY. Given in full, the CDR3 is CASSPRQGQDTQYF.

This clone was counted a few times. All gene names here are mouse names. With the read ending 1 residue before the CDR3 end, the germline J gene is used to fill in that end. The genes are TRBV3 and TRBJ2-7; the match to TRBD2 covers 11 bases. Germline values: CDR1 SNHLY, CDR2 FYNGKV (reference sequence). J gave up 3 bases and V 5 bases, and 3 bases lay outside the gene matches. This CDR3 has 14 amino acids. CDR3 sequence reads: CASSPTGGVYEQYF. CDR3 DNA (partial): TGTGCCAGCAGCCCGACTGGGGGGGTCTATGAACAGTAC.

This clone was detected only a few times. Mouse germline and gene names are used. The read is 1 residue too short to cover the CDR3 end, so that end is filled in from the germline J gene. This sample also contains other DNA sequences that code for the same CDR3. The chain employs TRBV2 and TRBJ1-3, with TRBD1 as a possible D gene (6 bases). The CDR3 has 14 amino acids. V lost 4 bases, J lost 1 base, and 8 bases lay in between. Germline CDR1 and CDR2: LGHNA and YSYQKL. The CDR3 DNA, read in part, is TGTGCCAGCAGCCGGGACAACTCTGGAAATACGCTCTAT. As protein: CASSRDNSGNTLY. In full, the CDR3 reads CASSRDNSGNTLYF.

With respect to this clone: Each gene name is a mouse one. The CDR3 extends 1 residue past the end of the read, so its final part is completed from the germline J gene. The rearrangement uses TRBV16 and TRBJ1-1, with 9 bases matching TRBD1. Germline V CDR1 and CDR2: SGHSA, FRNQAP. V lost 1 base to trimming and J lost 1 base; unmatched junction nucleotides: 1. The CDR3 extends over 15 amino acids. The CDR3 loop reads CASSLADRGNTEVFF. CDR3 bases read: TGTGCAAGCAGCTTAGCGGACAGGGGGAACACAGAAGTCTTC.

This clone was seen a single time. Gene names are the mouse ones. The read halts 1 residue ahead of the CDR3 end, with the missing end drawn from the germline J gene. This chain connects TRBV13-2 to TRBJ2-1; 7 positions match TRBD1. CDR1 and CDR2 (germline): NNHNN, SYGAGS (reference sequence). The V segment lost 1 base and the J segment 2 bases; nucleotides outside the gene matches: 6. The CDR3 runs to 16 residues. CDR3 sequence: CASGDPRDSHYAEQFF. Partial CDR3 DNA: TGTGCCAGCGGTGATCCCCGGGACAGCCACTATGCTGAGCAGTTC.

As for this clone: Mouse names are used for the genes. The read is 1 residue too short to cover the CDR3 end, so that end is filled in from the germline J gene. The chain employs TRBV12-2 and TRBJ2-2; a possible D gene is TRBD2 (5 bases). There are 14 residues in the CDR3. Germline V lookup: CDR1 SGHLS, CDR2 HYDKME. V lost 0 bases and J 2 bases, leaving 6 bases between the germline ends. The CDR3 bases that were read are TGTGCCAGCTCTCTCGCTGGGAACACCGGGCAGCTCTAC. Amino acid sequence: CASSLAGNTGQLY. The whole CDR3 protein reads CASSLAGNTGQLYF.

In regard to this clone: Mouse gene names apply. The read ends 1 residue shy of where the CDR3 ends; the end is completed using the germline J gene. This chain connects TRBV19 to TRBJ2-7, with D possibly matching TRBD1 (6 bases). CDR3 length: 13 amino acids. CDR1 and CDR2 from the germline V gene are FNHDT and SITEND (reference sequence). Trimming cost V 2 bases and J 1 base, with 7 bases left between them. The CDR3: CASSIQGSYEQYF. The part of the CDR3 DNA that was read is TGTGCCAGCAGTATCCAGGGGTCCTATGAACAGTAC.

Concerning this clone: The germline and genes are mouse ones. The read ends 1 residue before the CDR3 terminus; that terminus is restored from the germline J gene. The V and J genes are TRBV3 and TRBJ1-2; D is ambiguous. Germline values: CDR1 SNHLY, CDR2 FYNGKV (reference sequence). The CDR3 runs to 13 residues. Trimming took off 0 bases at V and 1 base at J, with 3 bases between the two ends. The sequenced part of the CDR3 DNA is TGTGCCAGCAGCTTAGCGCTAAACTCCGACTACACC. It encodes CASSLALNSDYT. The entire CDR3 reads CASSLALNSDYTF.

In regard to this clone: Any gene name here is a mouse gene name. From the germline J gene comes the end of the CDR3, since the read stops 1 residue before it. The chain employs TRBV14 and TRBJ1-3, with D possibly being TRBD1 (5 bases). Germline V CDR1 and CDR2: SGHDT, FRDEAV. The ends were cut back, 2 bases at V and 0 bases at J, with 6 bases in the middle. This CDR3 region has 14 residues. CDR3 region: CASSLTVSGNTLYF. CDR3 DNA, as far as it was read: TGTGCCAGCAGTTTGACAGTTTCTGGAAATACGCTCTAT.

As for this clone: All gene names here are mouse names. The read gets to within 1 residue of the CDR3 end, and the germline J gene fills in the rest. The chain recombines TRBV12-1 with TRBJ2-1, with D hard to call. Trimming pared 0 bases from V and 3 bases from J, leaving 5 bases between. Per germline, CDR1 SGHSN and CDR2 HYEKVE. The CDR3 totals 13 residues. CDR3 amino acids: CASSLVSYAEQFF. The CDR3 bases that were read are TGTGCCAGCTCTCTCGTTAGCTATGCTGAGCAGTTC.

On this clone: The genes and germline here are from mouse. The read is 1 residue too short to cover the CDR3 end, so that end is filled in from the germline J gene. The chain employs TRBV14 and TRBJ2-1, with 14 positions matching TRBD2. Trimming removed 0 bases from V and 5 bases from J; junction bases left unmatched: 4. The CDR3 consists of 17 residues. CDR1 and CDR2 (germline): SGHDT, FRDEAV. The CDR3 bases that were read are TGTGCCAGCAGTTTCTGGGACTGGGGGGGCGCGAATGCTGAGCAGTTC. Its translation: CASSFWDWGGANAEQF. Given in full, the CDR3 is CASSFWDWGGANAEQFF.

This clone appeared once. The gene symbols are mouse symbols. The sequence runs out 1 residue before the end of the CDR3; the remainder is reconstructed from the germline J gene. V is TRBV13-3 and J is TRBJ2-3, with D possibly matching TRBD1 (5 bases). CDR1 NNHDY and CDR2 SYVADS come from the germline V gene. The V end was cut by 3 bases, the J end by 5 bases, with 13 bases between. The CDR3 spans 14 residues. The CDR3 sequence is CASSVREDGETLYF. CDR3 bases read: TGTGCCAGCAGTGTCAGGGAGGACGGAGAAACGCTGTAT.

In regard to this clone: Mouse gene names and germline throughout. Sequencing ends 1 residue short of the CDR3 end; the germline J gene provides the rest. V usage is TRBV31 and J usage is TRBJ2-4; 7 positions agree with TRBD1. V lost 0 bases to trimming and J lost 4 bases; unmatched junction nucleotides: 4. The CDR3 contains 14 residues. Germline CDR1 is GKSSPN and CDR2 is SITVG. CDR3 residues: CAWSLGDRKNTLYF. The CDR3 DNA, read in part, is TGTGCCTGGAGTCTAGGGGACAGAAAAAACACCTTGTAC.

Comments on this clone: Gene names refer to mouse genes. The missing CDR3 end, 1 residue past where the read stops, is filled in from the germline J gene. This chain uses TRBV15 with TRBJ2-1; TRBD1 might be the D (5 bases). Germline-derived CDR1 and CDR2 are SGHND and FRSKSL. CDR3 length: 14 amino acids. V lost 0 bases and J lost 7, with 10 bases in between. CDR3 loop: CASSLAPGWAEQFF. The CDR3 bases that were read are TGTGCCAGCAGTTTAGCGCCAGGGTGGGCTGAGCAGTTC. The variable domain in full, completed from reference TRBV15 and TRBJ2-1, reads DAGVTQTPRHEVAEKGQTIILKCEPVSGHNDLFWYRQTKIQGLELLSYFRSKSLMEDGGAFKDRFKAEMLNSSFSTLKIQPTEPKDSAVYLCASSLAPGWAEQFFGPGTRLTVL.

With regard to this clone: Gene names denote mouse genes. The read stops 1 residue short of the end of the CDR3; the missing end is completed from the germline J gene. The chain carries TRBV30 and TRBJ2-2, with D possibly matching TRBD1 (6 bases). Per germline, CDR1 SQVVS and CDR2 ANEGSEA. This CDR3 comprises 14 residues. Trimming stripped 5 bases from V and 0 bases from J, with 10 bases between. The part of the CDR3 DNA that was read is TGTAGTTCTCCGGACAGCCCAAACACCGGGCAGCTCTAC. Translated, it gives CSSPDSPNTGQLY. The full CDR3 protein reads CSSPDSPNTGQLYF.